This is a list of T cell receptor beta chains from one sample in a study of identical twins. TCRdb itself ran the 5' RACE reads through MiXCR, one entry per CDR3 protein. The table lists more than 350,000 distinct CDR3 sequences, 9% to 10% of them singletons. The sample was naive T cells sorted from blood. The receptors come from a woman aged 45-65 years in good health. Each CDR3 is given with its conserved first and last residue. A D gene is named only where the DNA matches it firmly. Clone size is shown for a subset of rows, as once, few, many or a class of expanded clone.

TGCAGTGCTAATTTCTGGACTAAGAACTATGGCTACCCCTTC	CSANFWTKNYGYPF	TRBJ1-2	TRBV20-1	14	NA	NA
TGTGCCACCAGCGAAAAATCTAGCGGGAGGAGGCAGGATACGCAGTATTTT	CATSEKSSGRRQDTQYF	TRBJ2-3	TRBV15	17	TRBD2	many
TGTGCCAGCAGCTCCCCAGGGGGGCACTCCTACAATGAGCAGTTCTTC	CASSSPGGHSYNEQFF	TRBJ2-1	TRBV5-5	16	NA	NA
TGCAGTGCTAGTCCCCTTCGGGAGTCGAGCAATGAGCAGTTCTTC	CSASPLRESSNEQFF	TRBJ2-1	TRBV20-1	15	NA	NA
TGCAGTGCTAGCGGACTTCGCAATCAGCCCCAGCATTTT	CSASGLRNQPQHF	TRBJ1-5	TRBV20-1	13	NA	NA
TGTGCCATCAGTGAGGGGGCGGGAATAAGCTCCTACAATGAGCAGTTCTTC	CAISEGAGISSYNEQFF	TRBJ2-1	TRBV10-3	17	NA	NA
TGTGCCAGCAGTTCCGGGAATGGCTACACCTTC	CASSSGNGYTF	TRBJ1-2	TRBV12-3/TRBV12-4	11	NA	many
TGTGCCAGCAGTGACCGGGGGGCCCAGTACTTC	CASSDRGAQYF	TRBJ2-5	TRBV2	11	TRBD2	NA
TGTGCCAGCAGCAAAGAGGGGGGAAACACCATATATTTT	CASSKEGGNTIYF	TRBJ1-3	TRBV21-1	13	NA	many
TGTGCCAGCAGCGTATCGTGGGCCGTAGTAGATACGCAGTATTTT	CASSVSWAVVDTQYF	TRBJ2-3	TRBV9	15	NA	NA
TGTGCCAGCAGTGAAGGGGCAGGGCCCGGTGAGCAGTTCTTC	CASSEGAGPGEQFF	TRBJ2-1	TRBV2	14	NA	NA
TGTGCCAGCAGTTTAGTGGGCAGGGGGGAGACCCAGTACTTC	CASSLVGRGETQYF	TRBJ2-5	TRBV12-3/TRBV12-4	14	TRBD1	many